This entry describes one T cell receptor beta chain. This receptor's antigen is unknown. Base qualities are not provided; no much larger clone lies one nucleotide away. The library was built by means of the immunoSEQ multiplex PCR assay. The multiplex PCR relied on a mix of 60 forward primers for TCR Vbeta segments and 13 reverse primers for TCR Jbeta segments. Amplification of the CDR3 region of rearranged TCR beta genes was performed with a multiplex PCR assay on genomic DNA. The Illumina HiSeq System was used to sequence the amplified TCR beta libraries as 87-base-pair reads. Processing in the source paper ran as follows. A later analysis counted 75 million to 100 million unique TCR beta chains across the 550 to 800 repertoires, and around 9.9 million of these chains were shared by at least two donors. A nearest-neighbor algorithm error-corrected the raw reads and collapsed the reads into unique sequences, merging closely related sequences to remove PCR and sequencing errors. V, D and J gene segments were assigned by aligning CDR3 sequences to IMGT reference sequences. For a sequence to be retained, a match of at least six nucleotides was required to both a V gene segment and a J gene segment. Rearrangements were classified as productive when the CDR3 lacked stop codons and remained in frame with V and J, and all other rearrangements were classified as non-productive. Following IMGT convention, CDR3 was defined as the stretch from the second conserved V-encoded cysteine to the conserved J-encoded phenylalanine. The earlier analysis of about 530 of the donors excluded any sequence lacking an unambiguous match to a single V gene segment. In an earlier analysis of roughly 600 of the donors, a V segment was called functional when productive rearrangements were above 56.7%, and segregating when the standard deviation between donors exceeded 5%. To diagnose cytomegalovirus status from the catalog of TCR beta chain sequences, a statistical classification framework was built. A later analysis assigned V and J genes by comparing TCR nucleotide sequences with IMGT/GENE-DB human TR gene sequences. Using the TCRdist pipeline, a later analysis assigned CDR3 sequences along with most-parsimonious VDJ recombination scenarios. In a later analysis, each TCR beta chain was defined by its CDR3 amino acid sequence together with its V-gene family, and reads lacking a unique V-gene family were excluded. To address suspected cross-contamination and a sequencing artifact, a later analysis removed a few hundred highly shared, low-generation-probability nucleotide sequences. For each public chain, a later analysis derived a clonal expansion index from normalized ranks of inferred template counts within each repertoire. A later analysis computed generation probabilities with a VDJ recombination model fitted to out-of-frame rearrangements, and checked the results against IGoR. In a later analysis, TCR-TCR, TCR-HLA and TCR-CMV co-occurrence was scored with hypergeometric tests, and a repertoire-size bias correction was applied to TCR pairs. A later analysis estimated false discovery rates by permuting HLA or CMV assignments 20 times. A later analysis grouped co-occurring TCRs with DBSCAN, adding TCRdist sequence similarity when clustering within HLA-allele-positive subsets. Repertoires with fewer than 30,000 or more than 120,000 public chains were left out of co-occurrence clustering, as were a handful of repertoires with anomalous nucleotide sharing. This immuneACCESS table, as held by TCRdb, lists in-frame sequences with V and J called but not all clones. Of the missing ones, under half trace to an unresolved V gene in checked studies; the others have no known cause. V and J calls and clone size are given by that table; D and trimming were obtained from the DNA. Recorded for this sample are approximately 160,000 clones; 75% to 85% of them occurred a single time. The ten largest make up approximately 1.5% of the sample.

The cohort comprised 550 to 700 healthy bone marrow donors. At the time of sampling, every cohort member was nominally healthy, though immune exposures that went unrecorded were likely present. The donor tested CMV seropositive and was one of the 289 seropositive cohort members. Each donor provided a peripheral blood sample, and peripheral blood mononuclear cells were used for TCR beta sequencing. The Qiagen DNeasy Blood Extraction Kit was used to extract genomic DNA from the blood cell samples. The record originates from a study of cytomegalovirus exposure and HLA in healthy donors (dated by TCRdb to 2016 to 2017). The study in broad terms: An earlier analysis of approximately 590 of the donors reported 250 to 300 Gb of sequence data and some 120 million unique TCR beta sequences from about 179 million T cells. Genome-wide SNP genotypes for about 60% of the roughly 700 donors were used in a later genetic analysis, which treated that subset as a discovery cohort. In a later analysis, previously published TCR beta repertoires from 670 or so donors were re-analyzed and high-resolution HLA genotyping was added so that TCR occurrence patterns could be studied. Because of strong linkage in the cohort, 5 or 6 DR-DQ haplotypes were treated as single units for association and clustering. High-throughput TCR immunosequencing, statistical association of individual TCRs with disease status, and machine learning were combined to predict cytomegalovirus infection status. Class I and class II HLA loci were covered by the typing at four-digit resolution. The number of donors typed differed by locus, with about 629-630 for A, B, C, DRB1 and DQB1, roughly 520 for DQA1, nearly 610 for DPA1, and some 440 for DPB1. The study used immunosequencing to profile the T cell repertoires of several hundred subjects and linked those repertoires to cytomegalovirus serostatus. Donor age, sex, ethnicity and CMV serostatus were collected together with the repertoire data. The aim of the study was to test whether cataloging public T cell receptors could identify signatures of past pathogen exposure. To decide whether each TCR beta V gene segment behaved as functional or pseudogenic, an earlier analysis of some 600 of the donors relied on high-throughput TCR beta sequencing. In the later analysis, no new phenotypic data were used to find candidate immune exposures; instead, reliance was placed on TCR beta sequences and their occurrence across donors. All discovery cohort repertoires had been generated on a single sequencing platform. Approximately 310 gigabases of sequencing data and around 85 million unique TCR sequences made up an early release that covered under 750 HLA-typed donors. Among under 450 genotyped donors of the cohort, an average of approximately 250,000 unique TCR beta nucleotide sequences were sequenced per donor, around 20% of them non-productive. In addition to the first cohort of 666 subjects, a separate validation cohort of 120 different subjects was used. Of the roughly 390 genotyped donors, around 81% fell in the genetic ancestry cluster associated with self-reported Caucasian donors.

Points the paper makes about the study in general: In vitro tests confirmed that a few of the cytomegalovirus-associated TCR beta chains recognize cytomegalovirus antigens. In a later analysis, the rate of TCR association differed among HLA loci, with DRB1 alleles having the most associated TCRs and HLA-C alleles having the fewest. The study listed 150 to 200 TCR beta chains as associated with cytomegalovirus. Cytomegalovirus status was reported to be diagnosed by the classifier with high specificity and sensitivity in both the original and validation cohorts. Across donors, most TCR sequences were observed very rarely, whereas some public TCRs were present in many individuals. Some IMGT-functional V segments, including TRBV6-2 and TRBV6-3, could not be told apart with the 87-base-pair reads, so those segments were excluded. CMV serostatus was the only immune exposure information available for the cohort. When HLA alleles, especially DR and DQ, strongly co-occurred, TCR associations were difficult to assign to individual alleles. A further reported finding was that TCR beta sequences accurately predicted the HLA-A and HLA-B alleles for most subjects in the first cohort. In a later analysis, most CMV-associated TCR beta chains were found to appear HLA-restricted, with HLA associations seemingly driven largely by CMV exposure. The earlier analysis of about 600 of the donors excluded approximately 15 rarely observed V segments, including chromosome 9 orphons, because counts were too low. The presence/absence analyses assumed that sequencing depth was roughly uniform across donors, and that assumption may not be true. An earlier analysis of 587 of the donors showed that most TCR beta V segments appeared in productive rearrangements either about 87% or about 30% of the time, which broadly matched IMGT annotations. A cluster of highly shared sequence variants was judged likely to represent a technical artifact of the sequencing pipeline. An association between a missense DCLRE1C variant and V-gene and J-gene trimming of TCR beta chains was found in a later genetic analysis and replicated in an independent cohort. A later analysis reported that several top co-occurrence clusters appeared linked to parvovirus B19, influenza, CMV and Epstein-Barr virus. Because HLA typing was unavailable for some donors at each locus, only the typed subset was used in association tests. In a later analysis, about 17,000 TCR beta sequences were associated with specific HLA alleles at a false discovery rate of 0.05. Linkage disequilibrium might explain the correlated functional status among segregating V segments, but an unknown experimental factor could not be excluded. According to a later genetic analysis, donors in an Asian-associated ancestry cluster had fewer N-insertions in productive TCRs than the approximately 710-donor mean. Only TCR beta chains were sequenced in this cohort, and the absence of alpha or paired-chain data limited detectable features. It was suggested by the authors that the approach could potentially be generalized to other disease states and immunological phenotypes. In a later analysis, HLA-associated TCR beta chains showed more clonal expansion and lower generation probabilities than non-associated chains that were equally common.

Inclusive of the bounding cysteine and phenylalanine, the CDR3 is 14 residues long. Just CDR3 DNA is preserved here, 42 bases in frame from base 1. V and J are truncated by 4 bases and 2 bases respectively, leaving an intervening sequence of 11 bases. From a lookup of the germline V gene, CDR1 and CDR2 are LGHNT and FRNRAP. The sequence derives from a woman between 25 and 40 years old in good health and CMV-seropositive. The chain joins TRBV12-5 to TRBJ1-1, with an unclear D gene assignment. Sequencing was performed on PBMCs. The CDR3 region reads CASGWPSGNTEAFF. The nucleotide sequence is TGTGCTAGTGGTTGGCCGAGCGGAAACACTGAAGCTTTCTTT.